This T cell receptor (beta chain) appears in the sequencing data of a study of T cell repertoires in cytomegalovirus infection. This clonotype has a count of ten or more. What it recognizes is unknown. One entry per CDR3 protein, called by TCRdb with MiXCR from the reads. Of about 460,000 distinct CDR3 sequences in the sample, about 10% were seen once. General study results and limits: In two of eight donors, the top clonotype was HLA-C-restricted CMV-specific.

The sequence was collected from a human donor in good health (CMV status not recorded). Some clones in this sample may be carry-over from other donors' samples. Input material: PBMCs.

CDR3 loop: CASSLWGQANYGYTF. CDR3 DNA sequence: TGTGCCAGCAGTTTATGGGGACAAGCTAACTATGGCTACACCTTC. This rearrangement joins TRBV12-3 or TRBV12-4 to TRBJ1-2, with D possibly being TRBD1 (6 bases). Trimming shortened V by 2 bases and J by 0 bases, and 10 bases separated the two germline ends. The CDR3 has 15 residues.